The rows below give T cell receptor beta chains drawn from one sample of a study of blood T cells in healthy people across ages. One entry per CDR3 protein, called by TCRdb with MiXCR from the 5' RACE reads. The repertoire has some 1.6 million distinct CDR3 sequences, approximately 32% of them found once; the top ten carry around 11%. Sequencing was done on a sample of blood. The receptors were sampled from a woman aged 30 to 39 in good health. The CDR3 runs from the conserved cysteine through the conserved F or W. A D gene is named only where the DNA matches it firmly. The listing skips clone size in some rows; elsewhere it reads once, few, many or a size class.

D | J | V | size | CDR3 | DNA
TRBD2 | TRBJ2-5 | TRBV20-1 | . | CSAEELAALGETQYF | TGCAGTGCTGAGGAACTAGCGGCCCTCGGGGAGACCCAGTACTTC
TRBD1 | TRBJ2-1 | TRBV9 | . | CASSPTGQGEVVEQFF | TGTGCCAGCAGCCCCACCGGACAGGGGGAGGTGGTTGAGCAGTTCTTC
TRBD2 | TRBJ2-1 | TRBV7-9 | . | CASESSGEVMRDEQFF | TGTGCCAGCGAGTCTAGCGGGGAGGTAATGAGGGATGAGCAGTTCTTC
. | TRBJ2-3 | TRBV5-1 | . | CASSFRGADEDTQYF | TGCGCCAGCAGCTTCCGCGGGGCGGACGAGGATACGCAGTATTTT
. | TRBJ2-7 | TRBV3-1 | few | CASSQAAFYEQYF | TGTGCCAGCAGCCAAGCGGCATTCTACGAGCAGTACTTC
. | TRBJ2-3 | TRBV7-9 | . | CASSLGEKRTDTQYF | TGTGCCAGCAGCTTAGGCGAAAAACGCACAGATACGCAGTATTTT
. | TRBJ2-5 | TRBV30 | few | CAWDRTRETQYF | TGTGCCTGGGACAGGACGAGGGAGACCCAGTACTTC
TRBD2 | TRBJ2-1 | TRBV11-2 | few | CASSLDGRDYPYNEQFF | TGTGCCAGCAGCTTAGACGGGCGGGACTACCCTTACAATGAGCAGTTCTTC
TRBD1 | TRBJ1-1 | TRBV29-1 | . | CSVDGTGGAFF | TGCAGCGTTGATGGGACAGGGGGAGCTTTCTTT
. | TRBJ2-5 | TRBV29-1 | many | CSVVYNLQETQYF | TGCAGCGTCGTGTACAACCTCCAAGAGACCCAGTACTTC
. | TRBJ1-5 | TRBV6-1 | . | CACSSSRGSGQPQHF | TGTGCCTGCAGTTCGTCGAGGGGCTCTGGTCAGCCCCAGCATTTT
. | TRBJ2-1 | TRBV29-1 | many | CSVEGGNEQFF | TGCAGCGTTGAGGGCGGGAATGAGCAGTTCTTC
TRBD2 | TRBJ2-1 | TRBV2 | . | CASSEMTSGNNEQFF | TGTGCCAGCAGTGAAATGACTAGCGGAAACAATGAGCAGTTCTTC
TRBD1 | TRBJ2-5 | TRBV7-9 | many | CASRQTVKQGVQETQYF | TGTGCCAGCAGGCAGACGGTAAAACAGGGGGTCCAAGAGACCCAGTACTTC
TRBD2 | TRBJ2-7 | TRBV6-2/TRBV6-3 | . | CASSNLAGAGEQYF | TGTGCCAGCAGTAATCTAGCGGGAGCAGGCGAGCAGTACTTC
TRBD1 | TRBJ2-1 | TRBV7-6 | few | CASSFGQGKKQFF | TGTGCCAGCAGCTTCGGACAGGGAAAAAAGCAGTTCTTC
TRBD1 | TRBJ1-6 | TRBV5-6 | . | CASSVGQAGSPLHF | TGTGCCAGCAGCGTGGGACAGGCGGGTTCACCCCTCCACTTT
. | TRBJ1-5 | TRBV9 | . | CASSVGLDSTPNQPQHF | TGTGCCAGCAGCGTAGGGTTAGACTCGACTCCTAATCAGCCCCAGCATTTT
. | TRBJ2-5 | TRBV7-7 | once | CASSLVDRWQETQYF | TGTGCCAGCAGCTTAGTCGACAGGTGGCAAGAGACCCAGTACTTC
. | TRBJ2-1 | TRBV10-2 | . | CASSDWRVNEQFF | TGCGCCAGCAGTGATTGGAGGGTGAATGAGCAGTTCTTC
TRBD1 | TRBJ1-1 | TRBV12-3/TRBV12-4 | . | CASSWPGGSNTEAFF | TGTGCCAGCAGTTGGCCAGGGGGCTCGAACACTGAAGCTTTCTTT
. | TRBJ1-5 | TRBV2 | few | CASTPEGNQPQHF | TGTGCCAGCACCCCCGAGGGCAATCAGCCCCAGCATTTT
TRBD2 | TRBJ2-7 | TRBV10-3 | . | CAISESTSGRAGLRYEQYF | TGTGCCATCAGTGAGTCCACTAGCGGGAGGGCCGGGTTACGCTACGAGCAGTACTTC
. | TRBJ2-7 | TRBV6-2/TRBV6-3 | . | CASSPTREQYF | TGTGCCAGCAGCCCTACGAGGGAGCAGTACTTC
. | TRBJ1-1 | TRBV6-5 | . | CASSTSGTLFEAFF | TGTGCCAGCAGTACCTCCGGGACACTATTCGAAGCTTTCTTT
. | TRBJ1-2 | TRBV2 | . | CASSGEAGGGGYTF | TGTGCCAGCAGTGGGGAGGCCGGAGGTGGTGGCTACACCTTC
TRBD1 | TRBJ2-7 | TRBV7-9 | . | CASSSGQGPTYEQYF | TGTGCCAGCAGCTCGGGACAGGGACCTACCTACGAGCAGTACTTC
TRBD1 | TRBJ1-1 | TRBV6-6 | . | CASSYWEQGRDTEAFF | TGTGCCAGCAGTTACTGGGAACAGGGGCGGGACACTGAAGCTTTCTTT
TRBD2 | TRBJ2-5 | TRBV20-1 | . | CSARDQGLAGVEETQYF | TGCAGTGCTAGAGATCAAGGTCTAGCGGGAGTGGAAGAGACCCAGTACTTC
. | TRBJ2-3 | TRBV7-3 | few | CASSLGLGSTDTQYF | TGTGCCAGCAGCTTAGGTCTAGGGAGCACAGATACGCAGTATTTT
. | TRBJ2-1 | TRBV10-3 | few | CAISTTYNEQFF | TGTGCCATCAGTACAACCTACAATGAGCAGTTCTTC
. | TRBJ1-6 | TRBV12-3/TRBV12-4 | few | CASSLNFGPLHF | TGTGCCAGCAGTTTAAATTTCGGGCCCCTCCACTTT
TRBD1 | TRBJ1-2 | TRBV10-3 | . | CAISEQQGDGYTF | TGTGCCATCAGTGAGCAACAGGGGGATGGCTACACCTTC
. | TRBJ1-2 | TRBV20-1 | few | CSGREGNYGYTF | TGCAGTGGGAGGGAGGGGAACTATGGCTACACCTTC
TRBD2 | TRBJ2-3 | TRBV20-1 | few | CSGRRTSGRNTQYF | TGCAGTGGTCGTCGGACTAGCGGAAGGAATACGCAGTATTTT